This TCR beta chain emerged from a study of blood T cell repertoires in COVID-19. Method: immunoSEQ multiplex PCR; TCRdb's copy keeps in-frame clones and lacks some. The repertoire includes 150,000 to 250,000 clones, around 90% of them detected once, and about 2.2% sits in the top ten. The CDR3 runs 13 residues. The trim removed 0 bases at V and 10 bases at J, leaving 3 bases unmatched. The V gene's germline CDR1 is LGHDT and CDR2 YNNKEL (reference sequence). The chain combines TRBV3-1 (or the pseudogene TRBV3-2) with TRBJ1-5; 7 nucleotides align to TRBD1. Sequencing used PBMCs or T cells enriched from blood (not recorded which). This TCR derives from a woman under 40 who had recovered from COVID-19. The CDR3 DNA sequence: TGTGCCAGCAGCCAAGACAGGGGGAGCCCCCAGCATTTT. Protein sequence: CASSQDRGSPQHF.